One TCR beta chain is described in this entry. These data belong to a study of T cell clonotyping in hematopoietic cell transplantation. The CDR3 totals 15 residues. The J segment lost 7 bases and the V segment lost 1 base, leaving 7 bases of the junction unmatched. Germline CDR1 reads SNHLY; CDR2 reads FYNNEI. Measured with immunoSEQ multiplex PCR; TCRdb has only the in-frame clones, and not every one. The sample lists tens of thousands of clones, 86% occurring once. Described time point: recipient sample about 28 days before transplant, after cytoreduction. Material: peripheral blood mononuclear cells, obtained before stem cell transplant. This sequence joins TRBV2 and TRBJ1-2, with 9 bases identical to TRBD1. The receptor comes from a man aged 60-69 years with biphenotypic leukemia. Some clones in this sample may be carry-over from other donors' samples. This CDR3 reads CASSEDRGRFSGYTF. The CDR3 region has the DNA TGTGCCAGCAGTGAAGACAGGGGGCGCTTTAGTGGCTACACCTTC.